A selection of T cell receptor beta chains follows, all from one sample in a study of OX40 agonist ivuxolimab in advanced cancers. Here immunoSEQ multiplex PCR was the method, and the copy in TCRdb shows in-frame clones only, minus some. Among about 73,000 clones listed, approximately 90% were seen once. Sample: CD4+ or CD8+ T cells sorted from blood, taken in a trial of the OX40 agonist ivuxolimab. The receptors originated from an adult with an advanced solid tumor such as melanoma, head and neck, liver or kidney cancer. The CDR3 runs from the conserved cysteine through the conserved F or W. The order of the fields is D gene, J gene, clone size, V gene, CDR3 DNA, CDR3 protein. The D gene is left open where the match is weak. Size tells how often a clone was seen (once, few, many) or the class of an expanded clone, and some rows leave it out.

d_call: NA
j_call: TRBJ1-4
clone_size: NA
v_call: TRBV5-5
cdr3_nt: TGTGCCAGCAGCTTGGCCGGGGGGCGGACGAATGAAAAACTGTTTTTT
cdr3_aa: CASSLAGGRTNEKLFF

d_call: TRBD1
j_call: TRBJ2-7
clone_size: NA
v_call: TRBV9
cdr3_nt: TGTGCCAGCAGCGTAGGTCGGACAGGGCCCTACGAGCAGTACTTC
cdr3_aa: CASSVGRTGPYEQYF

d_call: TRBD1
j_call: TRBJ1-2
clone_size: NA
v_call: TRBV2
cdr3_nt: TGTGCCAGCAGTGAGGAACAGGGGGCGCACTATGGCTACACCTTC
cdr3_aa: CASSEEQGAHYGYTF

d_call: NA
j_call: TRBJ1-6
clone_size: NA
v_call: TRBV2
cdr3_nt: TGTGCCAGCAGTGAAGAGGGGTACGAGAATTCACCCCTCCACTTT
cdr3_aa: CASSEEGYENSPLHF

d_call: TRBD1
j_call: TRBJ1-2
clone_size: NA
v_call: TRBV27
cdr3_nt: TGTGCCAGCGGATTGACAGGGAGGTATGGCTACACCTTC
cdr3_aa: CASGLTGRYGYTF

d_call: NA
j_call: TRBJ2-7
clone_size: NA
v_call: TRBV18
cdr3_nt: TGTGCCAGCTCAGTTAAACAGGGTGCCTACTACGAGCAGTACTTC
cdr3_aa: CASSVKQGAYYEQYF

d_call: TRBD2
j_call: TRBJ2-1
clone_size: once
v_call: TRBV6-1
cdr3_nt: TGTGCCAGCAGTGAAGCGCTAGCGGACCTTTACAATGAGCAGTTCTTC
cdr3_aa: CASSEALADLYNEQFF

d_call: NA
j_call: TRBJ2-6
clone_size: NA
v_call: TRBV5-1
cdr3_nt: TGCGCCAGCAGCTTGCCTACAGGGCTCCCTGGGGCCAACGTCCTGACTTTC
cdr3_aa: CASSLPTGLPGANVLTF

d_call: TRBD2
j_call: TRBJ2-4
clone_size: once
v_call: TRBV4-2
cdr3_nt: TGTGCCAGCAGCTCCGGACTGGGGACTAGCGGGGCCAAAAACATTCAGTACTTC
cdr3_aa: CASSSGLGTSGAKNIQYF

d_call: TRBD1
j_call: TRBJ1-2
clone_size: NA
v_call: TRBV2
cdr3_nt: TGTGCCAGCAGTCGACAGGGGATAGGCTATGGCTACACCTTC
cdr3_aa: CASSRQGIGYGYTF

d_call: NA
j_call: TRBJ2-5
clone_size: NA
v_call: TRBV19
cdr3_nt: TGTGCCAGTAGTATAGGGGGGGAGACCCAGTACTTC
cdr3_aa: CASSIGGETQYF

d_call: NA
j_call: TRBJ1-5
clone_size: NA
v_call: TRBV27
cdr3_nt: TGTGCCAGCACCCCCTCGGGGAGTCGGAGTCAGCCCCAGCATTTT
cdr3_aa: CASTPSGSRSQPQHF

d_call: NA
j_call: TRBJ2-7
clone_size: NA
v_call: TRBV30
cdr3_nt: TGTGCCTGGAGTGTAGGGGGACTCTCCTACGAGCAGTACTTC
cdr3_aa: CAWSVGGLSYEQYF

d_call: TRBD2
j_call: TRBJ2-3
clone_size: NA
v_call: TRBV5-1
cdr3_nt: TGCGCCAGCAGCTTGCTTGCGGGAGAAGATACGCAGTATTTT
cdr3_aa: CASSLLAGEDTQYF

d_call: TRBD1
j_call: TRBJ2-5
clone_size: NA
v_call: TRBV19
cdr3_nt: TGTGCCAGTGGGGACCAGGGGGCGCGGGAGACCCAGTACTTC
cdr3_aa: CASGDQGARETQYF

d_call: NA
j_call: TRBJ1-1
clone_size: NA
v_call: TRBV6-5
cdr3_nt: TGTGCCAGCAGTCGACTAAGGGGAATGGACACTGAAGCTTTCTTT
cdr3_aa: CASSRLRGMDTEAFF